These 21 T cell receptor beta chains came from one sample sequenced in a study of blood T cells in healthy people across ages. A second PCR of about 7 to 12 cycles used a sample-barcoded 5' primer and a J-beta primer mix. TCRdb analysed the 5' RACE reads with MiXCR anew, one entry per CDR3 protein. The sample carries 800,000 to 950,000 distinct CDR3 sequences, about 36% recorded once. Sequencing input: blood. The receptor source for this set is a man aged 18 to 30 in good health.

This chain joins TRBV7-8 and TRBJ2-1, with D hard to call. The CDR3 spans 13 residues. V was trimmed by 5 bases and J by 9 bases, leaving 14 bases between them. Germline values: CDR1 SGHVS, CDR2 FQNEAQ. The CDR3 sequence: CASSQSRAFEQFF. CDR3 nucleotides: TGTGCCAGCAGCCAAAGCAGAGCTTTTGAGCAGTTCTTC. The full variable domain, completed using reference TRBV7-8 and TRBJ2-1, is GAGVSQSPRYKVAKRGQDVALRCDPISGHVSLFWYQQALGQGPEFLTYFQNEAQLDKSGLPSDRFFAERPEGSVSTLKIQRTQQEDSAVYLCASSQSRAFEQFFGPGTRLTVL.

This clonotype was counted only a few times. The genes are TRBV5-1 and TRBJ2-3; 7 bases match TRBD2. The CDR3 totals 16 residues. V lost 0 bases, J lost 2 bases, and 6 bases stayed unmatched. Germline assignment: CDR1 SGHRS and CDR2 YFSETQ. In nucleotides, the CDR3 is TGCGCCAGCAGCTTGGCTGGGCTAGCGGCCACAGATACGCAGTATTTT. The encoded protein is CASSLAGLAATDTQYF.

Ten or more counts support this clonotype. This rearrangement joins TRBV5-1 to TRBJ2-7, with 10 nucleotides matching TRBD2. Germline V gene lookup returns CDR1 SGHRS and CDR2 YFSETQ. V shed 6 bases, J shed 5 bases, and the junction held 11 bases outside the gene matches. There are 15 residues in the CDR3. The CDR3 sequence: CASTQGVTSGNEQYF. The CDR3 coding sequence is TGCGCCAGCACCCAGGGGGTTACTAGCGGGAACGAGCAGTACTTC.

The chain uses TRBV7-2 and TRBJ2-1; D ambiguous. Germline V gives CDR1 SGHTA, CDR2 FQGNSA. The CDR3 loop spans 17 amino acids. Trimming took 7 bases from V and 10 from J, leaving 29 bases between them. CDR3 in amino acids: CASTQGQDPWGLGEQFF. CDR3 sequence (DNA): TGTGCCAGCACCCAAGGGCAGGACCCATGGGGTTTGGGCGAGCAGTTCTTC.

As to this clonotype: A much larger clone differs by one base, so this may be a read error. The V and J genes are TRBV10-3 and TRBJ1-2, with D possibly TRBD1 on 5 matching bases. Trimming took 10 bases from V and 3 from J, leaving 15 bases between them. The length of the CDR3 is 13 residues. Germline V gene sequence: CDR1 ENHRY, CDR2 SYGVKD. Here the CDR3 reads CASNRDDDYGYTF. CDR3 bases: TGTGCCAGCAATAGGGACGACGACTATGGCTACACCTTC.

The chain recombines TRBV14 with TRBJ1-1; unclear D gene. Between the trimmed V and J ends, which lost 1 base and 5 bases, there was a span of 11 bases. This CDR3 has 14 amino acids. Germline V gene data show CDR1 as SGHDN and CDR2 as FVKESK. Here the CDR3 DNA reads TGTGCCAGCAGCCAAGGATGGGGTCGTACTGAAGCTTTCTTT. Its protein product is CASSQGWGRTEAFF.

This clonotype was observed a few times. The rearrangement uses TRBV6-5 and TRBJ2-7, with D maybe TRBD1 (5 bases). The germline gives CDR1 MNHEY, CDR2 SVGAGI. V was trimmed by 6 bases and J by 3 bases, leaving 18 bases between them. CDR3 length: 15 residues. The CDR3 DNA reads as TGTGCCAGCAGCCCTGAAGTGACAGTTTTCTACGAGCAGTACTTC. Amino acids: CASSPEVTVFYEQYF.

V and J are TRBV7-9 and TRBJ1-1; no definite D call. CDR1 and CDR2 from the germline V gene are SEHNR and FQNEAQ (reference sequence). With 1 base removed from V and 0 bases from J, the gap between germline ends came to 12 bases. The CDR3 runs 16 residues. The CDR3 is CASSLGGTLMNTEAFF. CDR3 DNA sequence: TGTGCCAGCAGCTTAGGAGGTACCCTAATGAACACTGAAGCTTTCTTT.

There are a few counts of this clonotype. This chain links TRBV9 with TRBJ2-1; TRBD2 aligns across 8 bases. CDR3 length: 16 residues. V dropped 0 bases and J dropped 3; count of bases not matched to a gene: 5. Germline V lookup: CDR1 SGDLS, CDR2 YYNGEE. CDR3 region: CASSVEEGLGYNEQFF. The CDR3 nucleotides read TGTGCCAGCAGCGTAGAGGAGGGACTAGGCTACAATGAGCAGTTCTTC. Looking up the rest from reference TRBV9 and TRBJ2-1 gives the full variable domain: DSGVTQTPKHLITATGQRVTLRCSPRSGDLSVYWYQQSLDQGLQFLIQYYNGEERAKGNILERFSAQQFPDLHSELNLSSLELGDSALYFCASSVEEGLGYNEQFFGPGTRLTVL.

This clonotype has ten or more counts. V is TRBV9 and J is TRBJ1-2, with D uncertain. CDR1 is SGDLS and CDR2 is YYNGEE in the germline V gene. The CDR3 has 13 amino acids. V was trimmed by 7 bases and J by 4 bases, leaving 14 bases between them. CDR3 sequence reads: CASGYRPSYGYTF. The CDR3 DNA reads as TGTGCCAGCGGTTACAGACCTTCCTATGGCTACACCTTC. Full variable domain (missing parts from reference TRBV9 and TRBJ1-2): DSGVTQTPKHLITATGQRVTLRCSPRSGDLSVYWYQQSLDQGLQFLIQYYNGEERAKGNILERFSAQQFPDLHSELNLSSLELGDSALYFCASGYRPSYGYTFGSGTRLTVV.

The chain carries TRBV20-1 and TRBJ2-3; TRBD2 matches at 12 bases. The CDR3 sequence is 16 residues long. Germline assignment: CDR1 DFQATT and CDR2 SNEGSKA (reference sequence). V shed 5 bases, J shed 5 bases, and the junction held 11 bases outside the gene matches. CDR3 sequence: CSASRPSGGAGDTQYF. The CDR3 DNA reads as TGCAGTGCTTCTCGCCCTAGCGGGGGGGCCGGAGATACGCAGTATTTT.

Comment on this clonotype: A much more abundant neighbour one base away suggests this may be a read error. The rearrangement uses TRBV20-1 and TRBJ2-5, with 8 positions matching TRBD2. Looked up from germline, CDR1 is DFQATT and CDR2 is SNEGSKA (reference sequence). This CDR3 is built from 12 residues. V gave up 6 bases and J gave up 13 bases; unmatched junction bases: 13. This chain's CDR3 is CSAPFSGEDLYF. The CDR3 coding sequence is TGCAGTGCGCCCTTTAGCGGGGAGGATTTGTACTTC.

This chain links TRBV2 with TRBJ1-1; the match to TRBD1 covers 9 bases. The CDR3 has 16 amino acids. Losses at the gene ends were 4 bases for V and 4 bases for J; bases not matched to a gene: 10. Germline V gene sequence: CDR1 SNHLY, CDR2 FYNNEI. The CDR3 is CASSVIGTGLATEAFF. The CDR3, as DNA: TGTGCCAGCAGTGTAATTGGGACAGGGTTGGCCACTGAAGCTTTCTTT.

The rearrangement joins TRBV4-3 to TRBJ2-7; no definite D call. Deletions cut 3 bases from V and 2 bases from J, with 8 bases between. The CDR3 consists of 13 residues. Per the germline V gene, CDR1 is LGHNA and CDR2 is YSLEER. CDR3 sequence reads: CASSHGPPYEQYF. DNA of the CDR3: TGCGCCAGCAGCCATGGTCCTCCCTACGAGCAGTACTTC.

The chain has TRBV7-2 and TRBJ1-1, with D hard to call. Trimming pared 5 bases from V and 0 bases from J, leaving 10 bases between. The length of the CDR3 is 14 residues. Germline V gene data show CDR1 as SGHTA and CDR2 as FQGNSA. The CDR3 protein is CASSRTVMNTEAFF. The CDR3 DNA reads as TGTGCCAGCAGCAGGACTGTAATGAACACTGAAGCTTTCTTT.

This clonotype was seen a few times. Here the CDR3 reads CASSGVGTTEAFF. The CDR3, as DNA: TGTGCCAGCAGTGGGGTAGGGACCACTGAAGCTTTCTTT. V is TRBV25-1 and J is TRBJ1-1, with D tentatively TRBD1 (5 bases). Per the germline V gene, CDR1 is MGHDK and CDR2 is SYGVNS. V dropped 4 bases and J dropped 4 bases, with 10 bases sitting between them. The CDR3 sequence is 13 residues long.

There are a few counts of this clonotype. The chain links TRBV18 to TRBJ1-2, with TRBD1 matching 10 bases. Per the germline V gene, CDR1 is KGHSH and CDR2 is LQKENI. This CDR3 contains 16 residues. J lost 8 bases, V lost 1 base, and 10 bases had no gene match. The CDR3 bases are TGTGCCAGCTCACCACTCACGACAGGGGGCACGGGCGGCTACACCTTC. Translated, it gives CASSPLTTGGTGGYTF.

This clonotype was found a few times. V is TRBV9 and J is TRBJ2-1; 10 bases line up with TRBD1. This CDR3 has 16 amino acids. Germline V gene lookup returns CDR1 SGDLS and CDR2 YYNGEE. V gave up 2 bases and J gave up 4 bases; unmatched junction bases: 6. This chain's CDR3 is CASSVAGTGDYNEQFF. The DNA for the CDR3 is TGTGCCAGCAGCGTTGCCGGGACAGGGGATTACAATGAGCAGTTCTTC.

There are a few counts of this clonotype. The chain links TRBV7-9 to TRBJ2-3; D is undetermined. Germline values: CDR1 SEHNR, CDR2 FQNEAQ (reference sequence). Trimming cost V 5 bases and J 0 bases, with 18 bases left between them. The CDR3 runs 17 residues. The CDR3 DNA is TGTGCCAGCAGCGAAGTGGGCTTCCTACCTAGCACAGATACGCAGTATTTT. Its translation: CASSEVGFLPSTDTQYF.

The J gene is TRBJ2-3, the V gene TRBV24-1; D gene ambiguous. This CDR3 is built from 17 residues. The germline CDR1 and CDR2 sequences are KGHDR and SFDVKD. Trimming pared 4 bases from V and 2 bases from J, leaving 18 bases between. The chain's CDR3 is CATSDPRTGWDTDTQYF. CDR3 coding DNA: TGTGCCACCAGTGACCCCCGGACCGGGTGGGACACAGATACGCAGTATTTT.

The chain has TRBV4-2 and TRBJ1-3, with a tentative D call TRBD1 (5 bases). V was trimmed by 4 bases and J by 0 bases, leaving 13 bases between them. In germline, CDR1 is LGHNA, CDR2 YNFKEQ. The CDR3 covers 16 residues. The CDR3 sequence: CASSPDGTGSGNTIYF. Written as DNA, the CDR3 is TGTGCCAGCAGCCCGGATGGCACAGGCTCTGGAAACACCATATATTTT.